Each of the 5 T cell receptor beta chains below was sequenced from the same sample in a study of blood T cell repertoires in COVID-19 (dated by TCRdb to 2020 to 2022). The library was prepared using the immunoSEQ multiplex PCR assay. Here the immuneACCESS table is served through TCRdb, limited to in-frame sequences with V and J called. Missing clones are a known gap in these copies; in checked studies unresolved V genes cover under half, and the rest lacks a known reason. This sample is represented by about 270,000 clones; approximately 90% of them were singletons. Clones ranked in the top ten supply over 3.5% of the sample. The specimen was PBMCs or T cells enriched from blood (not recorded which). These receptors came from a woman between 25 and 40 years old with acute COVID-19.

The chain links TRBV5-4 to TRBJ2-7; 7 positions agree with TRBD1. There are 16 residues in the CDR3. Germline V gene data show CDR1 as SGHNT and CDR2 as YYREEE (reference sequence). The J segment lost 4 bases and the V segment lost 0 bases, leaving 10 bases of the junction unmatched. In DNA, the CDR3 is TGTGCCAGCAGCTTGGCCCTAGGACAGGTCGGTTACGAGCAGTACTTC. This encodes CASSLALGQVGYEQYF.

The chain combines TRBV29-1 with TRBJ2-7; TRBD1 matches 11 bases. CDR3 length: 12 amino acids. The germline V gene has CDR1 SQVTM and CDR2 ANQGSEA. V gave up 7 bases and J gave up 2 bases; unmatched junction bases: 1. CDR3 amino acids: CSGGQGAYEQYF. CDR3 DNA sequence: TGCAGCGGGGGACAGGGGGCCTACGAGCAGTACTTC.

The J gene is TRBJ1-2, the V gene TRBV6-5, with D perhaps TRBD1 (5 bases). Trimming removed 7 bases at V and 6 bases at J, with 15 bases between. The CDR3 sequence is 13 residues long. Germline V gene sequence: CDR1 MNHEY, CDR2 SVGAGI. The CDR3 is CASKIDSRDGYTF. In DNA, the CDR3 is TGTGCCAGCAAAATTGACAGTCGAGATGGCTACACCTTC.

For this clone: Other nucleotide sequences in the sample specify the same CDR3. CDR3 region: CASSIQNTGELFF. As DNA, the CDR3 is TGTGCCAGTAGTATCCAGAACACCGGGGAGCTGTTTTTT. This sequence joins TRBV19 and TRBJ2-2; D uncertain. The CDR3 loop spans 13 amino acids. In germline, CDR1 is LNHDA, CDR2 SQIVND (reference sequence). V lost 3 bases and J lost 1, with 3 bases in between.

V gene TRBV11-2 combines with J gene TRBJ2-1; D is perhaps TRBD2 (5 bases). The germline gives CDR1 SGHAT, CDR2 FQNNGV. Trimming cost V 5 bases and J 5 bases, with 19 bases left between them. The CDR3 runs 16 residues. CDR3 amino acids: CASSRGQRANNNEQFF. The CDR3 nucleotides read TGTGCCAGCAGCAGAGGGCAGAGGGCCAATAACAATGAGCAGTTCTTC. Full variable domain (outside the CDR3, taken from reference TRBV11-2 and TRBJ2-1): EAGVAQSPRYKIIEKRQSVAFWCNPISGHATLYWYQQILGQGPKLLIQFQNNGVVDDSQLPKDRFSAERLKGVDSTLKIQPAKLEDSAVYLCASSRGQRANNNEQFFGPGTRLTVL.